The 22 T cell receptor beta chains in this list originate from one sample, sequenced in a study of shared T cell receptors in the human thymus. The method was immunoSEQ multiplex PCR; TCRdb's version includes in-frame clones alone and lacks a portion of them. Of roughly 710,000 clones in the sample, roughly 85% were seen once. A further study also used this sample, focusing on human thymus T cells.

Material for sequencing was thymocytes. The source is a girl under two years old with a congenital heart defect.

The V gene is TRBV6-1, the J gene TRBJ1-5, with 10 bases aligning to TRBD1. Trimming took 2 bases from V and 6 from J; bases not matched to a gene: 7. Germline V lookup: CDR1 MNHNS, CDR2 SASEGT. This CDR3 spans 16 amino acids. The CDR3 protein is CASSESRTGGFQPQHF. CDR3 nucleotide sequence: TGTGCCAGCAGTGAATCGAGGACAGGGGGATTTCAGCCCCAGCATTTT.

This clone was observed a single time. CDR3 DNA sequence: TGTGCCAGCAGTGAAGGGGTGGGAGGACAGGGGGCGCGGAACACTGAAGCTTTCTTT. This sequence encodes CASSEGVGGQGARNTEAFF. The chain combines TRBV6-4 with TRBJ1-1, with 11 bases identical to TRBD1. The germline CDR1 and CDR2 sequences are MRHNA and SNTAGT. This CDR3 contains 19 residues. V shed 3 bases and J 1 base; nucleotides not matched to a gene: 13.

CDR3 amino acids: CASSRAVGGKRNTEAFF. In nucleotides, the CDR3 is TGTGCCAGTAGTCGGGCGGTAGGGGGAAAGAGGAACACTGAAGCTTTCTTT. The rearrangement uses TRBV19 and TRBJ1-1, with D possibly matching TRBD1 (6 bases). The V and J ends lost 5 bases and 1 base respectively, with 20 bases between them. CDR1 is LNHDA and CDR2 is SQIVND in the germline V gene (reference sequence). CDR3 length: 17 residues.

The V gene is TRBV28, the J gene TRBJ1-4, with TRBD1 matching 8 bases. V was clipped by 8 bases and J by 9 bases; unmatched bases: 11. This CDR3 has 14 amino acids. The germline V gene has CDR1 MDHEN and CDR2 SYDVKM. CDR3 bases: TGTGCCAGCGGAGGACAGGGTCCCCCCAAAAAACTGTTTTTT. Translated: CASGGQGPPKKLFF.

The chain joins TRBV15 to TRBJ1-5, with 9 nucleotides matching TRBD1. The germline V gene encodes CDR1 LNHNV and CDR2 YYDKDF (reference sequence). There are 17 residues in the CDR3. The V gene end was trimmed by 2 bases and the J gene end by 1 base; junction bases not matched to a gene: 6. CDR3 loop: CATSRRTGVGSNQPQHF. The DNA of the CDR3 is TGTGCCACCAGCAGACGGACAGGGGTGGGGAGCAATCAGCCCCAGCATTTT.

This clone was picked up a small number of times. The chain is built from TRBV2 and TRBJ2-1; D might be TRBD2 (6 bases). V lost 11 bases and J lost 3, with 14 bases in between. This CDR3 has 13 residues. CDR1 is SNHLY, CDR2 FYNNEI, per germline. The DNA of the CDR3 is TGTGCCCAATGGAGGGAGTTCTACAATGAGCAGTTCTTC. Translating gives CAQWREFYNEQFF.

The gene calls are TRBV5-1 and TRBJ1-4; possible D gene TRBD1, 6 bases. V lost 1 base, J lost 7 bases, and 8 bases lay in between. This CDR3 is 13 amino acids long. The V gene's germline CDR1 is SGHRS and CDR2 YFSETQ. CDR3 coding DNA: TGCGCCAGCAGCTTGTGGGGGCCTGAAAAACTGTTTTTT. Protein: CASSLWGPEKLFF.

This rearrangement joins TRBV27 to TRBJ2-5, with 11 bases that match TRBD2. Germline V gene sequence: CDR1 MNHEY, CDR2 SMNVEV (reference sequence). The CDR3 runs 21 residues. V lost 0 bases to trimming and J lost 5 bases; unmatched junction nucleotides: 20. CDR3 DNA sequence: TGTGCCAGCAGTTTATCGGGTGAAAGGGCTTCTAGCGGGGGGCGTGGGGAGACCCAGTACTTC. Translation gives CASSLSGERASSGGRGETQYF.

The genes are TRBV7-6 and TRBJ2-1, with 12 bases aligning to TRBD2. The CDR3 loop spans 15 amino acids. Per the germline V gene, CDR1 is SGHVS and CDR2 is FNYEAQ. Trimming cost V 5 bases and J 12 bases; bases outside gene matches: 11. The CDR3 loop is CASSIGLAGLLGQFF. In DNA form, the CDR3 reads TGTGCCAGCAGCATCGGACTAGCGGGGCTATTGGGGCAGTTCTTC.

The chain uses TRBV27 and TRBJ1-6; tentative D call: TRBD1 (5 bases). The V and J ends lost 5 bases and 0 bases respectively, with 23 bases between them. In germline, CDR1 is MNHEY, CDR2 SMNVEV (reference sequence). The CDR3 has 20 residues. For the CDR3, the DNA is TGTGCCAGCAGTCCCACCCGGGGGGGGAAGGGGCCCTCCTATAATTCACCCCTCCACTTT. Encoded protein: CASSPTRGGKGPSYNSPLHF.

The chain employs TRBV5-5 and TRBJ1-1; 8 bases line up with TRBD1. CDR3 length equals 12 residues. V gave up 3 bases and J gave up 8 bases; unmatched junction bases: 3. The V gene's germline CDR1 is SGHKS and CDR2 YYEKEE (reference sequence). DNA for the CDR3: TGTGCCAGCAGCTCCAGGGGGCCCGAAGCTTTCTTT. Its protein product is CASSSRGPEAFF.

This chain joins TRBV7-9 and TRBJ2-7; 8 bases match TRBD1. Per the germline V gene, CDR1 is SEHNR and CDR2 is FQNEAQ (reference sequence). The junction had 12 bases not matched to a gene; V was cut back by 6 bases and J by 2 bases. The CDR3 consists of 16 residues. The CDR3 is CASRRLRDRLTYEQYF. CDR3 in DNA: TGTGCCAGCAGACGCCTCCGGGACAGGCTTACCTACGAGCAGTACTTC.

The V call is TRBV13, the J call TRBJ1-4; TRBD1 matches at 8 bases. CDR3 size: 13 residues. The ends lost 5 bases at V and 12 bases at J; junction bases unmatched: 8. CDR1 and CDR2 from the germline V gene are PRHDT and FYEKMQ (reference sequence). The CDR3 coding sequence is TGTGCCAGCAGCCCGACAAACAGGGGGGAACTGTTTTTT. Protein sequence: CASSPTNRGELFF.

The rearrangement joins TRBV28 to TRBJ1-4; possible D gene TRBD1, 6 bases. Trimming shortened V by 7 bases and J by 8 bases, and 17 bases separated the two germline ends. The length of the CDR3 is 14 residues. Germline loops: CDR1 MDHEN, CDR2 SYDVKM. The CDR3 region is CASTEPGHYEKLFF. CDR3 coding DNA: TGTGCCAGCACAGAACCGGGACATTACGAAAAACTGTTTTTT.

The chain carries TRBV12-5 and TRBJ1-2; D gene unclear. The CDR3 loop spans 11 amino acids. Per germline, CDR1 LGHNT and CDR2 FRNRAP. The CDR3 DNA follows: TGTGCGTGGGGAGCTACCTATGGCTACACCTTC. Protein sequence: CAWGATYGYTF. The complete variable domain, with remaining parts taken from reference TRBV12-5 and TRBJ1-2, reads DARVTQTPRHKVTEMGQEVTMRCQPILGHNTVFWYRQTMMQGLELLAYFRNRAPLDDSGMPKDRFSAEMPDATLATLKIQPSEPRDSAVYFCAWGATYGYTFGSGTRLTVV.

A single count supports this clone. The chain joins TRBV5-1 to TRBJ1-1, with 7 bases aligning to TRBD1. J was trimmed by 1 base and V by 4 bases; bases with no gene match: 1. The CDR3 contains 13 residues. In germline, CDR1 is SGHRS, CDR2 YFSETQ. This CDR3 reads CASSPGGNTEAFF. The CDR3 DNA follows: TGCGCCAGCAGCCCAGGGGGGAACACTGAAGCTTTCTTT.

The chain uses TRBV4-3 and TRBJ2-3; 8 nucleotides align to TRBD2. Trimming cost V 0 bases and J 2 bases; bases outside gene matches: 13. The CDR3 consists of 19 residues. Germline lookup yields CDR1 LGHNA and CDR2 YSLEER. CDR3 DNA sequence: TGCGCCAGCAGCCAAGATCCCCCATTGGCGGGGGGAAACACAGATACGCAGTATTTT. Its protein product is CASSQDPPLAGGNTDTQYF.

This chain uses TRBV6-1 with TRBJ1-5, with TRBD1 as a possible D gene (5 bases). CDR3 length equals 14 residues. The V end was cut by 7 bases, the J end by 9 bases, with 19 bases between. Germline CDR1 MNHNS, CDR2 SASEGT. CDR3 DNA sequence: TGTGCCAGCAACGGGGATCGGGGGAGAGGGCCCCAGCATTTT. This encodes CASNGDRGRGPQHF.

V usage is TRBV28 and J usage is TRBJ1-1; D might be TRBD1 (6 bases). The length of the CDR3 is 14 residues. The V and J ends lost 2 bases and 2 bases respectively, with 9 bases between them. CDR1 and CDR2 (germline): MDHEN, SYDVKM. The CDR3 reads CASSLDRRNTEAFF. As DNA, the CDR3 is TGTGCCAGCAGTTTAGACAGGAGAAACACTGAAGCTTTCTTT.

This sequence joins TRBV9 and TRBJ2-3, with 10 nucleotides matching TRBD1. CDR3 length: 15 residues. CDR1 and CDR2 (germline): SGDLS, YYNGEE. Unmatched junction bases numbered 7, after V lost 4 bases and J lost 5 bases. The CDR3 spells CASSLLGQGKDTQYF. CDR3 DNA sequence: TGTGCCAGCAGCCTCCTGGGACAGGGGAAAGATACGCAGTATTTT. Using reference TRBV9 and TRBJ2-3 for the parts outside the CDR3, the full variable domain is DSGVTQTPKHLITATGQRVTLRCSPRSGDLSVYWYQQSLDQGLQFLIQYYNGEERAKGNILERFSAQQFPDLHSELNLSSLELGDSALYFCASSLLGQGKDTQYFGPGTRLTVL.

Only one count was recorded for this clone. This chain joins TRBV6-1 and TRBJ1-4; no reliable D call. The germline CDR1 and CDR2 sequences are MNHNS and SASEGT. The V gene lost 3 bases and the J gene lost 5 bases, with 16 bases spanning the gap. This CDR3 is 16 amino acids long. CDR3 DNA sequence: TGTGCCAGCAGTGATGCCGACACACTCCCAAATGAAAAACTGTTTTTT. Encoded protein: CASSDADTLPNEKLFF.

The rearrangement joins TRBV9 to TRBJ1-2, with 10 bases identical to TRBD1. CDR1 and CDR2 from the germline V gene are SGDLS and YYNGEE. The trim removed 4 bases at V and 7 bases at J, leaving 7 bases unmatched. CDR3 size: 14 residues. As DNA, the CDR3 is TGTGCCAGCAGCCCAAGACAGGGGGCGCCTGGCTACACCTTC. Its protein product is CASSPRQGAPGYTF.